The 30 T cell receptor beta chains below were found in one sample sequenced in a study of persistence of HIV-infected CD4 T cells. Nonspecific anti-CD3/anti-CD28 bead stimulation represents the broad CD4+ T cell repertoire. Sorting selected CD4+ T cells upregulating both CD40 ligand and CD69. Their cognate antigens are unknown. The immunoSEQ assay was version 4, run in survey mode. TCRdb's copy holds only in-frame clones and misses some; the assay was immunoSEQ multiplex PCR. The data hold tens of thousands of clones, with 88% observed a single time. Here the sequenced sample was CD4+ T cells sorted from PBMCs after approximately 20-hour stimulation, taken from a patient who received antiretroviral therapy. These receptors were collected from an adult woman with HIV who was CMV-seropositive.

The J gene is TRBJ1-2, the V gene TRBV19, with D possibly TRBD1 on 6 matching bases. The CDR3 is 12 residues long. Between the trimmed V and J ends, which lost 8 bases and 8 bases, there was a span of 15 bases. Germline assignment: CDR1 LNHDA and CDR2 SQIVND (reference sequence). The CDR3 nucleotides read TGTGCCAGTGGCCTTAGGGGGAGCGGCTACACCTTC. It encodes CASGLRGSGYTF.

The gene calls are TRBV3-1 (or the pseudogene TRBV3-2) and TRBJ1-1; unclear D gene. There are 14 residues in the CDR3. Per germline, CDR1 LGHDT and CDR2 YNNKEL (reference sequence). V was clipped by 3 bases and J by 11 bases, with 19 bases between them. CDR3 sequence reads: CASSHGSGVRWAFF. Written as DNA, the CDR3 is TGTGCCAGCAGCCACGGGAGTGGGGTGAGGTGGGCTTTCTTT.

The chain joins TRBV19 to TRBJ1-4, with D possibly TRBD1 on 6 matching bases. V was clipped by 11 bases and J by 8 bases, with 9 bases between them. This CDR3 has 10 residues. The germline CDR1 and CDR2 sequences are LNHDA and SQIVND (reference sequence). In DNA, the CDR3 is TGTGCCCATGGGGGCGAAAAACTGTTTTTT. The encoded protein is CAHGGEKLFF.

The DNA for the CDR3 is TGTGCCAGTACCACGGTGACGGGGGGAAACATTCAGTACTTC. Amino acids: CASTTVTGGNIQYF. V usage is TRBV19 and J usage is TRBJ2-4, with 7 bases that match TRBD2. The ends lost 7 bases at V and 6 bases at J; junction bases unmatched: 9. Germline V gene lookup returns CDR1 LNHDA and CDR2 SQIVND (reference sequence). CDR3 length equals 14 residues.

This chain joins TRBV10-2 and TRBJ1-1; 7 bases are shared with TRBD1. From germline, CDR1 is WSHSY and CDR2 SAAADI. The CDR3 length is 13 residues. V dropped 7 bases and J dropped 1; count of bases not matched to a gene: 3. DNA of the CDR3: TGCGCCAGCAAGGGGGCAGGGAACACTGAAGCTTTCTTT. Its protein is CASKGAGNTEAFF.

V gene TRBV6-5 combines with J gene TRBJ1-1, with D unclear. CDR3 size: 11 residues. Germline V gene sequence: CDR1 MNHEY, CDR2 SVGAGI. V was shortened by 11 bases and J by 2 bases, with 9 bases between the two germline ends. CDR3 sequence reads: CAVHRNTEAFF. CDR3 bases: TGTGCCGTTCACCGAAACACTGAAGCTTTCTTT.

V is TRBV5-1 and J is TRBJ2-3, with a tentative D call TRBD2 (6 bases). With 4 bases removed from V and 5 bases from J, the gap between germline ends came to 11 bases. Germline-derived CDR1 and CDR2 are SGHRS and YFSETQ. The CDR3 contains 13 residues. CDR3 bases: TGCGCCAGCAGCGCCGGGAGTAAAGATACGCAGTATTTT. This codes for CASSAGSKDTQYF.

The gene calls are TRBV30 and TRBJ2-3; unclear D gene. The CDR3 has 13 residues. The germline CDR1 and CDR2 sequences are GTSNPN and SVGIG (reference sequence). The V end was cut by 2 bases, the J end by 8 bases, with 14 bases between. CDR3 residues: CAWSLRGPGTQYF. DNA of the CDR3: TGTGCCTGGAGTTTACGTGGCCCCGGTACGCAGTATTTT.

The gene calls are TRBV7-2 and TRBJ2-4, with D perhaps given as TRBD1 or TRBD2 (5 bases each). Trimming took off 4 bases at V and 0 bases at J, with 16 bases between the two ends. This CDR3 is 17 amino acids long. Germline-derived CDR1 and CDR2 are SGHTA and FQGNSA. In nucleotides, the CDR3 is TGTGCCAGCAGCTCACAGACCGGGACCGTAGCCAAAAACATTCAGTACTTC. This sequence encodes CASSSQTGTVAKNIQYF.

The chain couples TRBV24-1 to TRBJ2-1, with D hard to call. Germline V gene lookup returns CDR1 KGHDR and CDR2 SFDVKD. The CDR3 totals 15 residues. Deletions cut 5 bases from V and 1 base from J, with 11 bases between. The CDR3 reads CATSAPRKSYNEQFF. The CDR3 DNA reads TGTGCCACCAGTGCTCCCCGAAAATCCTACAATGAGCAGTTCTTC.

This clone showed up just a few times. The chain carries TRBV5-1 and TRBJ2-1; 12 nucleotides align to TRBD1. CDR1 and CDR2 (germline): SGHRS, YFSETQ. V trimming: 7 bases; J trimming: 8 bases; junction bases outside the gene matches: 7. The CDR3 is 14 amino acids. The DNA of the CDR3 is TGCGCCAGCGGAGCGGGACAGGGGGCTTATGAGCAGTTCTTC. This translates into CASGAGQGAYEQFF.

V and J are TRBV30 and TRBJ1-5, with D hard to call. Per the germline V gene, CDR1 is GTSNPN and CDR2 is SVGIG (reference sequence). The CDR3 is 14 residues long. Trimming took 3 bases from V and 2 from J, leaving 11 bases between them. The CDR3 here is CAWSPRGGNQPQHF. DNA for the CDR3: TGTGCCTGGAGCCCGCGGGGAGGCAATCAGCCCCAGCATTTT.

The chain uses TRBV3-1 (or the pseudogene TRBV3-2) and TRBJ2-7; D is undetermined. Germline-derived CDR1 and CDR2 are LGHDT and YNNKEL (reference sequence). The V and J ends lost 5 bases and 2 bases respectively, with 7 bases between them. The CDR3 is 12 amino acids. The DNA for the CDR3 is TGTGCCAGCAGCTTCCGACCCTACGAGCAGTACTTC. Its translation is CASSFRPYEQYF.

The chain is built from TRBV5-8 and TRBJ2-2; D not certain. CDR3 length: 14 amino acids. V was trimmed by 1 base and J by 1 base, leaving 5 bases between them. The V gene's germline CDR1 is SGHTS and CDR2 YDEGEE. In DNA, the CDR3 is TGTGCCAGCAGCTTGACACAGAACACCGGGGAGCTGTTTTTT. Its protein is CASSLTQNTGELFF.

The V and J genes are TRBV9 and TRBJ1-3; TRBD1 agrees at 7 bases. Germline V CDR1 and CDR2: SGDLS, YYNGEE. This CDR3 region has 15 residues. V lost 3 bases to trimming and J lost 4 bases; unmatched junction nucleotides: 7. CDR3 loop: CASSGMTGRGNTIYF. The CDR3 nucleotides read TGTGCCAGCAGCGGGATGACAGGGAGGGGAAACACCATATATTTT.

V gene TRBV9 combines with J gene TRBJ1-5; D gene uncertain. The CDR3 sequence is 8 residues long. Germline V lookup: CDR1 SGDLS, CDR2 YYNGEE. CDR3 sequence: CGEGPQHF. Written as DNA, the CDR3 is TGTGGGGAGGGGCCCCAGCATTTT.

This CDR3 reads CASSVAPQGTPLHF. DNA for the CDR3: TGTGCCAGCAGCGTAGCCCCCCAGGGGACACCCCTCCACTTT. J is TRBJ1-6 and V is TRBV9; possibly TRBD1 for D (6 bases). The CDR3 totals 14 residues. Germline lookup yields CDR1 SGDLS and CDR2 YYNGEE. Trimming removed 0 bases at V and 11 bases at J, with 12 bases between.

The chain joins TRBV4-1 to TRBJ2-3; D is undetermined. With 5 bases removed from V and 4 bases from J, the gap between germline ends came to 10 bases. Germline lookup yields CDR1 MGHRA and CDR2 YSYEKL. The CDR3 is 13 residues long. CDR3 region: CASSSPASDTQYF. The CDR3 DNA sequence: TGCGCCAGCAGCAGCCCGGCGTCAGATACGCAGTATTTT.

The rearrangement joins TRBV25-1 to TRBJ2-2; D not resolved. The CDR3 is made up of 14 amino acids. Germline V gene lookup returns CDR1 MGHDK and CDR2 SYGVNS. V dropped 6 bases and J dropped 2 bases, with 10 bases sitting between them. CDR3 amino acids: CASSMVVNTGELFF. The CDR3 DNA reads TGTGCCAGCAGCATGGTAGTAAACACCGGGGAGCTGTTTTTT.

This chain joins TRBV2 and TRBJ2-2; D is unclear. Trimming left V 7 bases short and J 3 bases short, with 9 bases between. CDR3 length equals 13 residues. Per the germline V gene, CDR1 is SNHLY and CDR2 is FYNNEI. The CDR3, as DNA: TGTGCCAGCACCCTAAGGTACACCGGGGAGCTGTTTTTT. This encodes CASTLRYTGELFF.

This chain links TRBV6-1 with TRBJ1-2, with D tentatively TRBD1 (5 bases). Trimming removed 0 bases from V and 4 bases from J, with 9 bases in between. Germline V lookup: CDR1 MNHNS, CDR2 SASEGT. The CDR3 is 14 amino acids. CDR3 region: CASSEAGTVYGYTF. In DNA form, the CDR3 reads TGTGCCAGCAGTGAAGCCGGGACCGTCTATGGCTACACCTTC.

V and J are TRBV5-1 and TRBJ2-3; possible D gene TRBD2, 6 bases. The CDR3 is made up of 14 amino acids. V was shortened by 4 bases and J by 2 bases, with 11 bases between the two germline ends. CDR1 and CDR2 (germline): SGHRS, YFSETQ. The CDR3 DNA reads TGCGCCAGCAGCCCGGGACTCCACACAGATACGCAGTATTTT. Translating it yields CASSPGLHTDTQYF.

This chain's CDR3 is CASGREGATNEKLFF. The CDR3 nucleotides are TGCGCCAGCGGTAGGGAGGGCGCAACTAATGAAAAACTGTTTTTT. V gene TRBV5-1 combines with J gene TRBJ1-4; D gene uncertain. Germline V gives CDR1 SGHRS, CDR2 YFSETQ. The length of the CDR3 is 15 residues. Trimming pared 7 bases from V and 0 bases from J, leaving 13 bases between.

The gene calls are TRBV30 and TRBJ2-2; D is perhaps TRBD2 (5 bases). Germline assignment: CDR1 GTSNPN and CDR2 SVGIG (reference sequence). Trimming pared 4 bases from V and 0 bases from J, leaving 9 bases between. The CDR3 has 14 residues. The CDR3 here is CAWNRLTNTGELFF. DNA for the CDR3: TGTGCCTGGAACCGACTAACGAACACCGGGGAGCTGTTTTTT.

This clone was seen once. The chain uses TRBV4-2 and TRBJ1-2; D unresolved. Germline assignment: CDR1 LGHNA and CDR2 YNFKEQ. Between the trimmed V and J ends, which lost 1 base and 0 bases, there was a span of 18 bases. The CDR3 spans 18 residues. In DNA form, the CDR3 reads TGTGCCAGCAGCCAAGGTTTCCCATTGCGCATCACTAACTATGGCTACACCTTC. This translates into CASSQGFPLRITNYGYTF.

The rearrangement joins TRBV14 to TRBJ2-3, with 9 bases lining up with TRBD2. Germline V gene lookup returns CDR1 SGHDN and CDR2 FVKESK. Trimming removed 0 bases from V and 0 bases from J; junction bases left unmatched: 4. The length of the CDR3 is 17 residues. DNA of the CDR3: TGTGCCAGCAGCCAAGATAGCGGGGGCGCCAGCACAGATACGCAGTATTTT. Translated: CASSQDSGGASTDTQYF.

The V and J genes are TRBV7-2 and TRBJ2-1, with D perhaps TRBD2 (6 bases). V shed 5 bases and J shed 11 bases, with 19 bases lying between them. This CDR3 is built from 14 residues. CDR1 is SGHTA and CDR2 is FQGNSA in the germline V gene. The CDR3 reads CASSGGAGSRQQFF. The CDR3, as DNA: TGTGCCAGCAGCGGCGGTGCGGGGTCCAGGCAGCAGTTCTTC.

The chain recombines TRBV27 with TRBJ2-7, with 8 nucleotides matching TRBD1. The CDR3 is 11 amino acids. Germline lookup yields CDR1 MNHEY and CDR2 SMNVEV (reference sequence). V was clipped by 11 bases and J by 5 bases; unmatched bases: 5. The CDR3 nucleotides read TGTGCCTCTTACAGGGGGGACGAGCAGTACTTC. Protein sequence: CASYRGDEQYF.

The rearrangement links TRBV19 to TRBJ1-5; D unresolved. Trimming took 6 bases from V and 1 from J, leaving 10 bases between them. The germline gives CDR1 LNHDA, CDR2 SQIVND (reference sequence). The CDR3 loop spans 14 amino acids. The CDR3 protein is CASSPGKSNQPQHF. DNA for the CDR3: TGTGCCAGTAGCCCCGGGAAGAGCAATCAGCCCCAGCATTTT. Variable domain in full (rest from reference TRBV19 and TRBJ1-5): DGGITQSPKYLFRKEGQNVTLSCEQNLNHDAMYWYRQDPGQGLRLIYYSQIVNDFQKGDIAEGYSVSREKKESFPLTVTSAQKNPTAFYLCASSPGKSNQPQHFGDGTRLSIL.

This chain joins TRBV10-3 and TRBJ2-5; tentatively, D is TRBD1 (5 bases). V was pared by 4 bases and J by 2 bases, with 8 bases between. This CDR3 contains 13 residues. CDR1 and CDR2 (germline): ENHRY, SYGVKD. Here the CDR3 reads CAISAAGQETQYF. The CDR3 DNA reads as TGTGCCATCAGTGCGGCAGGGCAAGAGACCCAGTACTTC.